This T cell receptor (beta chain) was captured in a study of blood T cell repertoires in COVID-19. Trimming cost V 0 bases and J 7 bases, with 15 bases left between them. The CDR3 sequence is 15 residues long. The germline gives CDR1 LGHDT, CDR2 YNNKEL (reference sequence). Clones were read by immunoSEQ multiplex PCR, and TCRdb kept only the in-frame ones, dropping some. This table has under 500,000 clones, nearly 90% appearing once. The chain links TRBV3-1 (or the pseudogene TRBV3-2) to TRBJ1-1; D gene unclear. The sample taken for sequencing was PBMCs or T cells enriched from blood (not recorded which). The TCR sequence derives from a woman aged 18 to 35 with acute COVID-19. CDR3 DNA sequence: TGTGCCAGCAGCCAAGAAGGATTAGTGGGCAATGAAGCTTTCTTT. This codes for CASSQEGLVGNEAFF.